This TCR beta chain was retrieved from a study of sequential checkpoint blockade in melanoma. Study observations and caveats: In arm A, pretreatment tumor clonality was associated with response.

Of note for this clone: The antigen is unknown.

The CDR3 contains 14 residues. V was pared by 2 bases and J by 7 bases, with 4 bases of the junction left unmatched. The V gene's germline CDR1 is KGHSH and CDR2 LQKENI. The treatment is: randomized to nivolumab then ipilimumab (arm A) or the reverse (arm B). The assay was immunoSEQ multiplex PCR, and TCRdb's table has in-frame clones only and misses some. Here the sample spans 3,500 to 5,500 clones, less than 25% being singletons. The chain employs TRBV18 and TRBJ2-4; 8 bases line up with TRBD2. The source material was tumor tissue (inferred from file names), sampled from a patient given nivolumab and ipilimumab in sequence. This clonotype was obtained from a human donor with melanoma. CDR3 amino acids: CASSPAGGGNIQYF. In nucleotides, the CDR3 is TGTGCCAGCTCACCAGCGGGGGGCGGGAACATTCAGTACTTC.